This paragraph covers one TCR beta chain sequence. The junction departs from germline at one end; a sequencing error may be responsible. No cell sorting was done before RNA was extracted from the tissue. Chemotherapy-naive patients with new lung cancer underwent thoracic surgery in China, August–late 2014. CDR1 and CDR2 (germline): SGHAT, FQDESV (reference sequence). The CDR3 totals 14 residues. The library came from three nested PCR rounds adapted from ARM-PCR protocols. TCRdb re-analysed the multiplex PCR reads in MiXCR, keeping a single row per CDR3 protein. The sample holds under 150,000 distinct CDR3 sequences, approximately 66% seen once. This sample was included in a study of tumor and adjacent non-tumor tissue in lung cancer.

The chain carries TRBV11-1 and TRBJ1-1, with 9 positions matching TRBD1. Sequenced material: lung tumor tissue. The clonotype was recovered from a man aged 60 to 69 with small cell lung cancer. The CDR3 region is CASSSQGANTGALF. As DNA, the CDR3 is TGTGCCAGCAGCTCACAGGGGGCGAACACCGGAGCTTTATTT.